These T cell receptor beta chains were read from a single sample in a study of T cells after posttransplantation cyclophosphamide. Generated by immunoSEQ multiplex PCR, the TCRdb table keeps only in-frame clones and is missing some. In the table there are about 43,000 clones, about 92% of which are singletons. The sample here was PBMCs, taken 55 to 70 days after allogeneic stem cell transplant with posttransplant cyclophosphamide. The receptors stem from a male patient between 60 and 69 years old who received an allogeneic stem cell transplant from a related donor and was CMV-positive. Some T cells may arise from the graft donor. CDR3s include the opening cysteine and the closing phenylalanine or tryptophan. The order of the fields is V gene, clone size, D gene, J gene, CDR3 protein, CDR3 DNA. A D gene is named only where the DNA matches it firmly. The size entry is marked missing in some rows and otherwise reads once, few, many or a size class.

TRBV30	.	.	TRBJ2-3	CARGPPTLLEVDTQYF	TGTGCCAGGGGCCCCCCGACCCTATTAGAAGTAGATACGCAGTATTTT
TRBV2	few	.	TRBJ2-3	CASSGGRGTDTQYF	TGTGCCAGCAGTGGGGGGCGGGGCACAGATACGCAGTATTTT
TRBV7-9	.	TRBD1	TRBJ1-2	CASSADRGQYGYTF	TGTGCCAGCAGCGCGGACAGGGGACAATATGGCTACACCTTC
TRBV2	.	.	TRBJ2-6	CASTVSSGANVLTF	TGTGCCAGCACCGTTTCCTCTGGGGCCAACGTCCTGACTTTC
TRBV6-5	.	TRBD1	TRBJ2-4	CASSLAGGTRNIQYF	TGTGCCAGCAGTTTGGCAGGGGGCACCCGAAACATTCAGTACTTC
TRBV27	.	TRBD2	TRBJ2-7	CASSRSGATYEQYF	TGTGCCAGCAGTCGTAGCGGGGCTACCTACGAGCAGTACTTC
TRBV5-4	.	.	TRBJ2-3	CASSTGQPSTDTQYF	TGTGCCAGCAGCACTGGGCAGCCTAGCACAGATACGCAGTATTTT
TRBV2	.	TRBD1	TRBJ1-3	CASRDRGGNTIYF	TGTGCCAGCCGGGACAGGGGTGGAAACACCATATATTTT
TRBV19	.	.	TRBJ2-6	CASSPTGGSGANVLTF	TGTGCCAGTAGCCCGACAGGAGGCTCTGGGGCCAACGTCCTGACTTTC
TRBV10-1	.	TRBD2	TRBJ2-1	CASSDYGGAHYNEQFF	TGCGCCAGCAGTGACTACGGGGGGGCCCATTACAATGAGCAGTTCTTC
TRBV5-1	.	TRBD1	TRBJ1-2	CASSPSPGQGTHGYTF	TGCGCCAGCAGCCCCTCCCCCGGACAGGGAACCCATGGCTACACCTTC
TRBV28	once	TRBD2	TRBJ2-3	CASTGGSGDTQYF	TGTGCCAGCACGGGAGGCAGCGGAGATACGCAGTATTTT
TRBV19	.	.	TRBJ2-7	CASSRTLSYEQYF	TGTGCCAGTAGTCGAACTCTCTCCTACGAGCAGTACTTC
TRBV6-5	.	TRBD2	TRBJ2-5	CASSCGRGWETQYF	TGTGCCAGCAGTTGCGGGCGGGGGTGGGAGACCCAGTACTTC
TRBV5-4	few	TRBD1	TRBJ2-1	CASSLKGGRDNEQFF	TGTGCCAGCAGCTTGAAAGGGGGCCGAGACAATGAGCAGTTCTTC
TRBV12-5	.	.	TRBJ2-1	CASGLAYNEQFF	TGTGCTAGTGGTTTGGCGTACAATGAGCAGTTCTTC
TRBV6-5	.	.	TRBJ2-3	CASSSPGSTDTQYF	TGTGCCAGCAGCTCCCCGGGATCCACAGATACGCAGTATTTT
TRBV6-5	.	.	TRBJ2-7	CATGTSQPPGYEQYF	TGTGCCACGGGGACTTCCCAACCCCCGGGGTACGAGCAGTACTTC
TRBV5-4	.	TRBD2	TRBJ2-3	CASSLNLAGGRTDTQYF	TGTGCCAGCAGCTTGAACCTAGCGGGGGGGCGCACAGATACGCAGTATTTT
TRBV2	.	TRBD2	TRBJ2-5	CASSEGLARETQETQYF	TGTGCCAGCAGTGAAGGACTAGCGCGGGAAACCCAAGAGACCCAGTACTTC
TRBV4-1	.	.	TRBJ1-2	CASSQDFALDTGYTF	TGCGCCAGCAGCCAAGATTTCGCCCTGGACACGGGCTACACCTTC
TRBV6-5	.	TRBD1	TRBJ1-2	CASSLGTEAYYGYTF	TGTGCCAGCAGTTTAGGGACAGAGGCATACTATGGCTACACCTTC
TRBV29-1	.	.	TRBJ2-2	CSVGQELNTGELFF	TGCAGCGTTGGACAGGAGCTGAACACCGGGGAGCTGTTTTTT
TRBV14	.	.	TRBJ1-1	CASSRGLRGEAFF	TGTGCCAGCAGCCGGGGGCTGAGGGGTGAAGCTTTCTTT